This T cell receptor beta chain came from a study of blood T cell repertoires in COVID-19. Overall study context: COVID-19 samples, acute and convalescent, were from the United States, Italy and Spain.

This clone has only a few counts. The V gene's germline CDR1 is KGHSH and CDR2 LQKENI. The CDR3 spans 15 residues. The V gene end was trimmed by 4 bases and the J gene end by 4 bases; junction bases not matched to a gene: 4. Under the authors' procedure: Reference gene primer amplification gave nucleated cell count estimates. Data came from immunoSEQ multiplex PCR; TCRdb stores just in-frame clones and leaves some out. Clonal size and the V and J genes are those of that table, whereas D and trimming came from the DNA. The sample consists of 310,000 or so clones, around 90% of them appearing once. The genes are TRBV18 and TRBJ1-3; the match to TRBD1 covers 10 bases. The receptor comes from a woman between 25 and 40 years old who had recovered from COVID-19. The sequencing sample was made of PBMCs or T cells enriched from blood (not recorded which). CDR3 coding DNA: TGTGCCAGCTCACGACAGGGGGCGAACGGAAACACCATATATTTT. It specifies CASSRQGANGNTIYF.